Listed below are T cell receptor beta chains from one sample, sequenced in a study of blood T cell repertoires in COVID-19. Profiled with immunoSEQ multiplex PCR; TCRdb holds only in-frame clones, not every one. The repertoire holds 45,000 to 60,000 clones, with approximately 89% as singletons. Sample: peripheral blood. These receptors came from a man aged 50 to 59 with acute or convalescent COVID-19. Both conserved end residues are trimmed from each CDR3. Rows give clone size only sometimes, using once, few, many, or a class for an expanded clone.

clone_size	v_call	j_call	cdr3_aa
.	TRBV30	TRBJ2-7	ALGTGGNVQY
.	TRBV4-2	TRBJ2-7	ASSHLWGAGSYEQY
.	TRBV6-5	TRBJ1-6	ASSRNSYNSPLH
.	TRBV18	TRBJ2-1	ASSPGTGNLNEQF
.	TRBV19	TRBJ2-2	ASTPGQAAIGELF
once	TRBV3-1/TRBV3-2	TRBJ1-5	ASSQTTGNQPQH
.	TRBV24-1	TRBJ2-1	ATSDPGQGSNEQF
.	TRBV5-8	TRBJ1-5	ASSFTRQGARNQPQH
.	TRBV2	TRBJ1-4	ASREQGKSNEKLF
.	TRBV25-1	TRBJ2-3	ASSRTSGLGTDTQY
once	TRBV5-1	TRBJ1-2	ASSSGQGKGGYT
.	TRBV5-1	TRBJ2-2	ASSWDITNTGELF
.	TRBV5-1	TRBJ2-7	ASSLARDRNPYEQY
.	TRBV27	TRBJ2-3	ASSPRTALSTDTQY
once	TRBV3-1/TRBV3-2	TRBJ1-2	ASSPQGSNYGYT
once	TRBV11-3	TRBJ2-1	ASSFATGSYNEQF
.	TRBV5-5	TRBJ1-1	ASSPSLLTTGDTEAF
.	TRBV2	TRBJ2-7	ASSGTGTTYEQY
.	TRBV21-1	TRBJ1-1	ASSGGSRGNTEAF
.	TRBV18	TRBJ1-6	ASSRTGSNSPLH
.	TRBV18	TRBJ1-5	ASSPPNGNQPQH
.	TRBV7-3	TRBJ2-1	ASSFNLGGGNTEQF
.	TRBV5-1	TRBJ1-6	ASSLGGGTAYSPLH
once	TRBV14	TRBJ1-1	ASSQAGGGTEAF
.	TRBV5-1	TRBJ2-7	ASSLGQSYEQY
.	TRBV5-1	TRBJ2-1	ASSLVPTSSYNEQF
.	TRBV19	TRBJ1-5	ASRGQGNQPQH
.	TRBV6-5	TRBJ1-4	ASSYGTDLRGKLF
.	TRBV3-1/TRBV3-2	TRBJ2-7	ASSPMRGSREQY
.	TRBV12-3/TRBV12-4	TRBJ1-1	ASSLETAEAF
few	TRBV3-1/TRBV3-2	TRBJ2-7	ASSQTGIPYEQY
.	TRBV7-9	TRBJ2-5	ASSQTGSPKETQY
medium-sized	TRBV2	TRBJ1-1	ATMGDTLWNTEAF
.	TRBV5-1	TRBJ2-7	ASSLGTGSSYEQY
.	TRBV28	TRBJ2-2	ASEIRNTGELF
.	TRBV2	TRBJ1-3	ASSEGSFSGNTIY
.	TRBV25-1	TRBJ1-1	ASTGQGNTEAF
.	TRBV14	TRBJ2-2	ASSLGQVSTGELF
.	TRBV7-8	TRBJ1-1	ASSLGTANTEAF
once	TRBV7-9	TRBJ2-1	ASSLDGHNEQF
once	TRBV19	TRBJ2-5	ASSIENRGETQY
.	TRBV30	TRBJ2-3	AWKLAGIDTQY
.	TRBV10-3	TRBJ1-2	AITGEGDGYT
few	TRBV12-5	TRBJ1-1	ASGFWGPTEAF
.	TRBV28	TRBJ2-7	ASSLIGTGAYEQY
.	TRBV5-1	TRBJ2-5	ASSLEQGLLETQY
once	TRBV10-2	TRBJ1-1	ASTLNQGASRAEAF
few	TRBV19	TRBJ2-3	ASSRGAGEGNTQY
.	TRBV27	TRBJ2-4	ASSFSRGDLLAKNIQY
.	TRBV6-1	TRBJ1-5	ASSDPNQPQH
.	TRBV3-1/TRBV3-2	TRBJ2-5	ASSQGFASRGETQY
once	TRBV5-4	TRBJ2-7	ASSSMTGEVEQY
.	TRBV5-5	TRBJ2-1	ASSFLDRAYNEQF